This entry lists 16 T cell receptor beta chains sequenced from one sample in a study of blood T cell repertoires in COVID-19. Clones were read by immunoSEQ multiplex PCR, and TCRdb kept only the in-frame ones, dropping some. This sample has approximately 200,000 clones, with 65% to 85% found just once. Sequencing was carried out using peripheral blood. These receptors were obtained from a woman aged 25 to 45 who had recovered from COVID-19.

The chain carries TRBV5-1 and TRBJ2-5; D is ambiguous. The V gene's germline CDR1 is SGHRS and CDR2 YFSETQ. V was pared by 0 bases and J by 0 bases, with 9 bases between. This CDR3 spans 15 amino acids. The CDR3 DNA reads TGCGCCAGCAGCTTGGCCCGGGTCTACCAAGAGACCCAGTACTTC. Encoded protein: CASSLARVYQETQYF.

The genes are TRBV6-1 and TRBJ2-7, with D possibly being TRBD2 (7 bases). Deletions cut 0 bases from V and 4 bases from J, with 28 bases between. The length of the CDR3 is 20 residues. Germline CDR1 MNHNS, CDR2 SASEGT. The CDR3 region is CASSEAGEGVRNRLEYEQYF. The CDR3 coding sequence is TGTGCCAGCAGTGAAGCGGGGGAGGGGGTTCGAAACCGATTAGAATACGAGCAGTACTTC.

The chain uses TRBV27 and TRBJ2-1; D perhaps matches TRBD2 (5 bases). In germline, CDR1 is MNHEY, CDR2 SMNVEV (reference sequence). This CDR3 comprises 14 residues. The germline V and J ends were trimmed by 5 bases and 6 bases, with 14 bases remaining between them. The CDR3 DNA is TGTGCCAGCAGTCTCCGTACTAGGGCCAATGAGCAGTTCTTC. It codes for CASSLRTRANEQFF.

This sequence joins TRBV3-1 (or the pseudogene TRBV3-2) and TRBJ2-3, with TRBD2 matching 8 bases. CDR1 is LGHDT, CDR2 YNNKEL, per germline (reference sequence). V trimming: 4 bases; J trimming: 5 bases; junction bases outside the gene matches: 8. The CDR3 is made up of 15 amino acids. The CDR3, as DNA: TGTGCCAGCAGCCCTCGGGGGGGATGGAGAGATACGCAGTATTTT. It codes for CASSPRGGWRDTQYF.

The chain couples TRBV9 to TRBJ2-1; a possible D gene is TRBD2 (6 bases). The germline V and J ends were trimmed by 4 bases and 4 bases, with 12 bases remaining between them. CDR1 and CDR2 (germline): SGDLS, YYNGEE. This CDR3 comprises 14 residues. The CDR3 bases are TGTGCCAGCAGCCCGATGGGGGGATACAATGAGCAGTTCTTC. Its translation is CASSPMGGYNEQFF.

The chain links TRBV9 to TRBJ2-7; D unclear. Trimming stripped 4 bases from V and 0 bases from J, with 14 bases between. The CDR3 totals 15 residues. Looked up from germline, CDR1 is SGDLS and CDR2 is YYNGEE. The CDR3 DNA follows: TGTGCCAGCAGCTTAGACGGTCAAAGCTCCTACGAGCAGTACTTC. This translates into CASSLDGQSSYEQYF.

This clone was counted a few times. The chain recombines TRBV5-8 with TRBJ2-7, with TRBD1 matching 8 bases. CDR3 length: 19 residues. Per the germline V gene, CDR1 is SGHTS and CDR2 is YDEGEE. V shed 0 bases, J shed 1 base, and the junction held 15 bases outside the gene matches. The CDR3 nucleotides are TGTGCCAGCAGCTTGGGAGGGGGTCAGGGGGCGCGAAATTCCTACGAGCAGTACTTC. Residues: CASSLGGGQGARNSYEQYF.

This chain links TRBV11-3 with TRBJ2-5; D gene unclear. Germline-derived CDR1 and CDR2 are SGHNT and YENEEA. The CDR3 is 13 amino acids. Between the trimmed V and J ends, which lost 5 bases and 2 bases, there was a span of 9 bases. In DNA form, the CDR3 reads TGTGCCAGCAGCCTTTCGGTTCAAGAGACCCAGTACTTC. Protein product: CASSLSVQETQYF.

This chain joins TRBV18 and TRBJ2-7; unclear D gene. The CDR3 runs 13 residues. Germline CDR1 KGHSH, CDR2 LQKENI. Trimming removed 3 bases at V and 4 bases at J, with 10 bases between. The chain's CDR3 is CASSPPSVYEQYF. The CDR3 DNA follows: TGTGCCAGCTCACCCCCGAGCGTTTACGAGCAGTACTTC.

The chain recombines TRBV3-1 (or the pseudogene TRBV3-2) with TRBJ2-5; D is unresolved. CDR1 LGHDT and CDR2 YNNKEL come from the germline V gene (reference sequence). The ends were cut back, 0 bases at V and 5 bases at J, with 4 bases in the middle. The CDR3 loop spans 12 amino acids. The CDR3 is CASSQDSETQYF. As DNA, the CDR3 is TGTGCCAGCAGCCAAGATTCGGAGACCCAGTACTTC.

The CDR3 bases are TGTGCCAGCAGCCACTGGTTTTATAGCAATCAGCCCCAGCATTTT. This encodes CASSHWFYSNQPQHF. The chain uses TRBV6-8 and TRBJ1-5; D gene uncertain. V lost 6 bases to trimming and J lost 0 bases, with 12 bases between them. The CDR3 is 15 residues long. Germline CDR1 MNHGY, CDR2 SAAAGT.

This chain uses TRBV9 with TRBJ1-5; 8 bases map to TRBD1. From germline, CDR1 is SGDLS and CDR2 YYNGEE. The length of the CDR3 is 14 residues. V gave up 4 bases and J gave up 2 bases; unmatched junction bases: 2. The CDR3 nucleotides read TGTGCCAGCAGCCCGGGACAGGGCAATCAGCCCCAGCATTTT. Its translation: CASSPGQGNQPQHF. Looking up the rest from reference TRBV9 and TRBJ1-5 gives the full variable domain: DSGVTQTPKHLITATGQRVTLRCSPRSGDLSVYWYQQSLDQGLQFLIQYYNGEERAKGNILERFSAQQFPDLHSELNLSSLELGDSALYFCASSPGQGNQPQHFGDGTRLSIL.

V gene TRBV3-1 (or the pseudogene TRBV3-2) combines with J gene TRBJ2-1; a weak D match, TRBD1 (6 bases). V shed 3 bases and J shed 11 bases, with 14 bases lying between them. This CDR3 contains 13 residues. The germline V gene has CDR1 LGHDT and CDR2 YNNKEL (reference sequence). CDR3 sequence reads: CASSQYRAKKQFF. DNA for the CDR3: TGTGCCAGCAGCCAGTACAGGGCAAAGAAGCAGTTCTTC.

CDR3 sequence reads: CASSSGDEQYF. CDR3 bases: TGTGCCAGCAGTTCCGGAGACGAGCAGTACTTC. The chain employs TRBV6-5 and TRBJ2-7, with D uncertain. Germline-derived CDR1 and CDR2 are MNHEY and SVGAGI. Trimming removed 4 bases from V and 5 bases from J, with 6 bases in between. This CDR3 region has 11 residues.

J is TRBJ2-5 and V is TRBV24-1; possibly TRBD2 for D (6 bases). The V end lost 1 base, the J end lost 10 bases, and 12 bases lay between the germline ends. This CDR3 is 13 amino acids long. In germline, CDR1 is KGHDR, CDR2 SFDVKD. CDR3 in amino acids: CATSDFGRSGQYF. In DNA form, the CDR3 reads TGTGCCACCAGTGATTTTGGGAGGTCGGGCCAGTACTTC.

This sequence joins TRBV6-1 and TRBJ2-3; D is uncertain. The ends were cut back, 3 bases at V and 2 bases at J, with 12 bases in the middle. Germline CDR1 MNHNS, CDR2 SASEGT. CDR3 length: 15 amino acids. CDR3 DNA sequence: TGTGCCAGCAGTGATAACCGACACTTCACAGATACGCAGTATTTT. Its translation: CASSDNRHFTDTQYF.